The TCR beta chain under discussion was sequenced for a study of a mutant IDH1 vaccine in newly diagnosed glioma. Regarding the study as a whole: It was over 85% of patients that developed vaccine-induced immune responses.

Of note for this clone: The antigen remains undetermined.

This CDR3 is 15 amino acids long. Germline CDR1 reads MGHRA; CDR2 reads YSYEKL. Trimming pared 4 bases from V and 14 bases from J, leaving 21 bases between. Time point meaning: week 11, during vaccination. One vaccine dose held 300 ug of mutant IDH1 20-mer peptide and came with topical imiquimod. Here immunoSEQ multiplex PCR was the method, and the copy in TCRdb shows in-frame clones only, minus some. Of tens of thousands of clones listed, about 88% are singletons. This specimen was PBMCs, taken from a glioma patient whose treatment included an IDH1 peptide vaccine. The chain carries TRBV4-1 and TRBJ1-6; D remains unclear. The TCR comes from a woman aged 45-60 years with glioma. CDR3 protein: CASSLGGLWGSALHF. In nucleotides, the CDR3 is TGCGCCAGCAGCCTTGGTGGGTTGTGGGGATCGGCCCTCCACTTT.